One sample yielded the 25 T cell receptor beta chains listed below, sequenced in a study of identical twins. TCRdb called the 5' RACE reads again in MiXCR, with one record for every CDR3 protein. The sample has 1,800,000 or so distinct CDR3 sequences, about 32% seen once; the top ten hold approximately 0.29%. Sequenced: cord blood. The receptors shown here come from a newborn girl in good health.

This clonotype was counted only a few times. V and J are TRBV7-2 and TRBJ2-1; D is possibly TRBD2 (5 bases). V lost 2 bases and J lost 5, with 19 bases in between. This CDR3 region has 17 residues. CDR1 is SGHTA, CDR2 FQGNSA, per germline. The CDR3 nucleotides read TGTGCCAGCAGCTTAACGTTCGGGGTGAATTCTAACAATGAGCAGTTCTTC. Its translation: CASSLTFGVNSNNEQFF.

J is TRBJ2-5 and V is TRBV2, with D perhaps assigned TRBD1 or TRBD2 (5 bases each). Trimming shortened V by 1 base and J by 1 base, and 16 bases separated the two germline ends. The CDR3 extends over 17 amino acids. The germline CDR1 and CDR2 sequences are SNHLY and FYNNEI. CDR3 DNA sequence: TGTGCCAGCAGTGAAGAGGGACCCCCCCTACTCCAAGAGACCCAGTACTTC. As protein: CASSEEGPPLLQETQYF.

V gene TRBV4-1 combines with J gene TRBJ2-5, with D possibly matching TRBD2 (6 bases). Germline V lookup: CDR1 MGHRA, CDR2 YSYEKL. CDR3 length: 14 amino acids. Between the trimmed V and J ends, which lost 2 bases and 5 bases, there was a span of 12 bases. The CDR3 DNA reads TGCGCCAGCAGCCAAAGGATTGGAGGGGAGACCCAGTACTTC. This encodes CASSQRIGGETQYF.

DNA of the CDR3: TGTGCCAGCACCGAAGGTAGCGGGAGAGAGGCAGATACGCAGTATTTT. This sequence encodes CASTEGSGREADTQYF. The rearrangement joins TRBV9 to TRBJ2-3, with 9 bases lining up with TRBD2. Germline loops: CDR1 SGDLS, CDR2 YYNGEE. CDR3 length: 16 residues. V lost 6 bases to trimming and J lost 4 bases; unmatched junction nucleotides: 12. Drawing the rest from reference TRBV9 and TRBJ2-3, the complete variable domain is DSGVTQTPKHLITATGQRVTLRCSPRSGDLSVYWYQQSLDQGLQFLIQYYNGEERAKGNILERFSAQQFPDLHSELNLSSLELGDSALYFCASTEGSGREADTQYFGPGTRLTVL.

This clonotype is a singleton in its sample. At one of its ends the junction is not consistent with the germline gene, which may arise from a read error. This chain links TRBV12-3 or TRBV12-4 with TRBJ1-5; D gene ambiguous. This CDR3 has 13 residues. The CDR3 sequence: CASSFRSNRPQHF. The CDR3 nucleotides read TGTGCCAGCAGTTTCCGTAGCAATCGGCCCCAGCATTTT.

This clonotype was picked up a small number of times. CDR3 residues: CARPTEPNYGYTF. The CDR3 nucleotides read TGTGCCAGACCGACAGAGCCTAACTATGGCTACACCTTC. The V and J genes are TRBV27 and TRBJ1-2; TRBD1 is a possible D gene (5 bases). The CDR3 has 13 residues. CDR1 is MNHEY, CDR2 SMNVEV, per germline (reference sequence). Trimming stripped 9 bases from V and 0 bases from J, with 11 bases between.

This clonotype has only one observation. This rearrangement joins TRBV30 to TRBJ2-5; 9 bases agree with TRBD1. The J call may be mistaken, given a closer DNA end match to TRBJ2-7. This CDR3 has 13 residues. The germline V gene encodes CDR1 GTSNPN and CDR2 SVGIG (reference sequence). The CDR3 nucleotides are TGTGCCTGGAGAAGACAGGGGGGAATCGAGCAGTACTTC. Translation: CAWRRQGGIEQYF.

This clonotype was detected a few times. The chain joins TRBV20-1 to TRBJ2-1; D perhaps matches TRBD2 (5 bases). The CDR3 consists of 17 residues. V lost 6 bases and J lost 2, with 23 bases in between. Germline lookup yields CDR1 DFQATT and CDR2 SNEGSKA (reference sequence). CDR3 loop: CSAAALTPARPYNEQFF. CDR3 nucleotide sequence: TGCAGTGCAGCGGCACTAACTCCCGCCCGTCCCTACAATGAGCAGTTCTTC.

This clonotype appeared a few times. The chain is built from TRBV7-2 and TRBJ2-3, with D unresolved. Trimming removed 5 bases from V and 6 bases from J, with 12 bases in between. Germline V CDR1 and CDR2: SGHTA, FQGNSA. The CDR3 has 13 residues. CDR3 sequence (DNA): TGTGCCAGCAGCCCATACTCCGCGGATACGCAGTATTTT. This translates into CASSPYSADTQYF.

This clonotype has a handful of counts. This rearrangement joins TRBV20-1 to TRBJ1-2, with 10 bases lining up with TRBD1. The trim removed 0 bases at V and 4 bases at J, leaving 8 bases unmatched. There are 16 residues in the CDR3. Germline CDR1 and CDR2: DFQATT and SNEGSKA (reference sequence). In nucleotides, the CDR3 is TGCAGTGCTAGAGATCGCCGGGACAGGGGACTCTATGGCTACACCTTC. It yields the protein CSARDRRDRGLYGYTF.

The rearrangement joins TRBV7-2 to TRBJ2-4; D is ambiguous. The DNA end is more similar to TRBJ2-7, so the J call may be wrong. This CDR3 comprises 15 residues. From germline, CDR1 is SGHTA and CDR2 FQGNSA. The CDR3, as DNA: TGTGCCAGCAGCAGAGTAGGGTCCTTAACCTACGAGCAGTACTTC. This encodes CASSRVGSLTYEQYF.

This clonotype was seen only a few times. The J gene is TRBJ1-5, the V gene TRBV20-1, with a possible D match to TRBD1 (5 bases). The V end was cut by 5 bases, the J end by 3 bases, with 8 bases between. Per germline, CDR1 DFQATT and CDR2 SNEGSKA (reference sequence). The CDR3 has 12 amino acids. CDR3 region: CSAWDLNQPQHF. The CDR3 bases are TGCAGTGCTTGGGACCTCAATCAGCCCCAGCATTTT.

The V call is TRBV12-3 or TRBV12-4, the J call TRBJ2-7, with D unclear. The V and J ends lost 5 bases and 2 bases respectively, with 13 bases between them. The CDR3 is made up of 14 amino acids. The chain's CDR3 is CASSPYGSPYEQYF. The CDR3 DNA sequence: TGTGCCAGCAGTCCCTATGGCAGCCCCTACGAGCAGTACTTC.

The chain carries TRBV5-6 and TRBJ1-2; D remains unclear. Germline CDR1 is SGHDT and CDR2 is YYEEEE. The V gene lost 6 bases and the J gene lost 4 bases, with 16 bases spanning the gap. This CDR3 contains 14 residues. Written as DNA, the CDR3 is TGTGCCAGCACCCCGAGGATGGGATCCTATGGCTACACCTTC. Protein: CASTPRMGSYGYTF.

The chain is built from TRBV27 and TRBJ2-4; the D call may be TRBD1 or TRBD2 (5 bases each). The germline V and J ends were trimmed by 0 bases and 6 bases, with 12 bases remaining between them. CDR1 and CDR2 (germline): MNHEY, SMNVEV (reference sequence). The CDR3 consists of 15 residues. For the CDR3, the DNA is TGTGCCAGCAGTTTATCCCGGGGTGGGGGAAACATTCAGTACTTC. It translates to CASSLSRGGGNIQYF.

This clonotype was counted a few times. The chain couples TRBV7-2 to TRBJ2-7; 9 bases map to TRBD1. The germline gives CDR1 SGHTA, CDR2 FQGNSA. V gave up 2 bases and J gave up 2 bases; unmatched junction bases: 7. The CDR3 is made up of 16 amino acids. CDR3 region: CASSLRTYRGPYEQYF. For the CDR3, the DNA is TGTGCCAGCAGCTTAAGAACCTACAGGGGGCCCTACGAGCAGTACTTC.

This clonotype was observed a few times. The genes are TRBV12-5 and TRBJ2-7, with D perhaps given as TRBD1 or TRBD2 (6 bases each). Germline values: CDR1 LGHNT, CDR2 FRNRAP. The CDR3 runs 13 residues. Trimming cost V 7 bases and J 3 bases, with 13 bases left between them. CDR3 sequence: CASALGGGYEQYF. CDR3 DNA: TGTGCTAGTGCCCTCGGGGGCGGCTACGAGCAGTACTTC.

V and J are TRBV10-3 and TRBJ2-7; 8 bases fit TRBD1. The J call could be wrong; TRBJ2-5 is a better fit for the DNA end. The CDR3 runs 12 residues. Per the germline V gene, CDR1 is ENHRY and CDR2 is SYGVKD. The CDR3 sequence is CAISGQGKTQYF. As DNA, the CDR3 is TGTGCCATCAGTGGACAGGGGAAGACCCAGTACTTC.

This rearrangement joins TRBV29-1 to TRBJ1-3; D call uncertain. Trimming took off 5 bases at V and 4 bases at J, with 15 bases between the two ends. From germline, CDR1 is SQVTM and CDR2 ANQGSEA. This CDR3 has 14 amino acids. CDR3 bases: TGCAGCGTTACCCCCGGTGGGGTCGGAAACACCATATATTTT. Translating gives CSVTPGGVGNTIYF.

Concerning this clonotype: The junction departs from germline at one end; a sequencing error may be responsible. The CDR3 DNA reads TGCGCCTGCAGCTTGCTAGGACAGGCTTTCCAAGAGACCCAGTACTTC. Its protein product is CACSLLGQAFQETQYF. This rearrangement joins TRBV5-1 to TRBJ2-5; 7 nucleotides agree with TRBD1. The CDR3 sequence is 16 residues long. Germline V CDR1 and CDR2: SGHRS, YFSETQ. The full variable domain, completed using reference TRBV5-1 and TRBJ2-5, is KAGVTQTPRYLIKTRGQQVTLSCSPISGHRSVSWYQQTPGQGLQFLFEYFSETQRNKGNFPGRFSGRQFSNSRSEMNVSTLELGDSALYLCACSLLGQAFQETQYFGPGTRLLVL.

The V and J genes are TRBV14 and TRBJ2-5; a possible D gene is TRBD1 (6 bases). Germline V CDR1 and CDR2: SGHDN, FVKESK. This CDR3 spans 14 amino acids. The V end was cut by 0 bases, the J end by 4 bases, with 9 bases between. The CDR3 sequence is CASSQELGAETQYF. CDR3 sequence (DNA): TGTGCCAGCAGCCAAGAATTGGGGGCAGAGACCCAGTACTTC. Full variable domain (outside the CDR3, taken from reference TRBV14 and TRBJ2-5): EAGVTQFPSHSVIEKGQTVTLRCDPISGHDNLYWYRRVMGKEIKFLLHFVKESKQDESGMPNNRFLAERTGGTYSTLKVQPAELEDSGVYFCASSQELGAETQYFGPGTRLLVL.

This clonotype was observed a few times. This chain connects TRBV2 to TRBJ2-5, with 8 bases fitting TRBD1. This CDR3 region has 15 residues. Germline-derived CDR1 and CDR2 are SNHLY and FYNNEI. Trimming removed 5 bases from V and 1 base from J; junction bases left unmatched: 6. CDR3 sequence (DNA): TGTGCCAGCAGTCGACAGGGGTCCATCCAAGAGACCCAGTACTTC. It is translated as CASSRQGSIQETQYF.

V and J are TRBV28 and TRBJ1-1; D gene unclear. The CDR3 is 13 residues long. V was shortened by 5 bases and J by 0 bases, with 7 bases between the two germline ends. Germline CDR1 MDHEN, CDR2 SYDVKM. The CDR3 region has the DNA TGTGCCAGCAGTAAGTCTATGAACACTGAAGCTTTCTTT. This gives the protein CASSKSMNTEAFF.

CDR3 sequence reads: CASSLASTNEQYF. The CDR3 region has the DNA TGTGCCAGCAGCTTAGCCTCGACCAATGAGCAGTACTTC. The chain combines TRBV11-2 with TRBJ2-1; D gene unclear. The J call may be incorrect, as the DNA end agrees better with TRBJ2-7. This CDR3 region has 13 residues. CDR1 is SGHAT, CDR2 FQNNGV, per germline.

This clonotype was recorded a few times. The chain uses TRBV6-5 and TRBJ2-7; 11 nucleotides align to TRBD2. With V trimmed by 0 bases and J by 11 bases, 9 bases remained unmatched. The CDR3 totals 15 residues. In germline, CDR1 is MNHEY, CDR2 SVGAGI. The CDR3 DNA is TGTGCCAGCAGTTACTCGACACTAGCGGGGGATGATGAGTACTTC. Protein sequence: CASSYSTLAGDDEYF.